The sequence of this T cell receptor beta chain was determined in a study of shared clonotypes between healthy human individuals. Study-level information: The cohort had two women and a few men, ages 18 to 49.

Study findings and constraints: Naive CD4 clonotype sharing across a few donors was approximately 5.2%.

About this clone: No antigen is known for it.

Clones were sequenced by immunoSEQ multiplex PCR, and TCRdb holds only the in-frame ones, with some missing. The sample carries 2 million to 2.5 million clones, about 93% recorded once. Germline V gene lookup returns CDR1 SEHNR and CDR2 FQNEAQ (reference sequence). This CDR3 region has 15 residues. The naive CD8 population came from CD45RO-negative cells selected for CCR7, without terminally differentiated effector memory CD45RA+ cells. The sequencing sample was made of naive CD8+ T cells from PBMCs. The gene calls are TRBV7-9 and TRBJ2-5, with D perhaps TRBD1 (5 bases). The DNA end is more similar to TRBJ2-7, so the J call may be wrong. The receptor comes from a man in his late teens or twenties in good health. Some clones in this sample may be carry-over from other donors' samples. The CDR3 sequence: CASSPQEPLSYEQYF. The CDR3 DNA reads TGTGCCAGCAGCCCACAGGAGCCTCTCTCCTACGAGCAGTACTTC.